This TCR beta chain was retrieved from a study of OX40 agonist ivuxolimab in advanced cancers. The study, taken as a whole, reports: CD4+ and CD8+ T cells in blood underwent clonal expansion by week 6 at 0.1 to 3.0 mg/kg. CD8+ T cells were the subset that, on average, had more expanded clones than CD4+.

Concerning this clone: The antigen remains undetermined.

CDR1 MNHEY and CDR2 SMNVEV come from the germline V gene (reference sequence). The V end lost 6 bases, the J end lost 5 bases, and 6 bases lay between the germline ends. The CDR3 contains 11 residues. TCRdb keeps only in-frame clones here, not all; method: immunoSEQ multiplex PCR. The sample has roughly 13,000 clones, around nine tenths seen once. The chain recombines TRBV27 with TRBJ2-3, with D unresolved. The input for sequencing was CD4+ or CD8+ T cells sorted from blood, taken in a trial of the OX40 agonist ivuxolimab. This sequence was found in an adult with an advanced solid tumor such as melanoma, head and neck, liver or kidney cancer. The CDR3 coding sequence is TGTGCCAGCAGGGGCGTAGATACGCAGTATTTT. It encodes CASRGVDTQYF.